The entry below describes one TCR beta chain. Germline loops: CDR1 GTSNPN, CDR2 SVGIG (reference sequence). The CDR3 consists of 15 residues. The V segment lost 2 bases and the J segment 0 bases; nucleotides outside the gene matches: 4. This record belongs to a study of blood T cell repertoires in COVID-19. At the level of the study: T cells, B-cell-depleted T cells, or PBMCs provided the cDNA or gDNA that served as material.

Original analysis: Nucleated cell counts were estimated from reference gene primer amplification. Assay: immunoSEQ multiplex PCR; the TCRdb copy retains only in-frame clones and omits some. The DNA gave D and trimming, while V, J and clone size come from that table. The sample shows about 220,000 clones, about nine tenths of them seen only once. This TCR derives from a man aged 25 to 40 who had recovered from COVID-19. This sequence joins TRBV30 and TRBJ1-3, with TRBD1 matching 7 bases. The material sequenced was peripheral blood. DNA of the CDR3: TGTGCCTGGAGTCGGGACAGCAGCTCTGGAAACACCATATATTTT. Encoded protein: CAWSRDSSSGNTIYF. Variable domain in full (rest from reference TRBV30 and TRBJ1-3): SQTIHQWPATLVQPVGSPLSLECTVEGTSNPNLYWYRQAAGRGLQLLFYSVGIGQISSEVPQNLSASRPQDRQFILSSKKLLLSDSGFYLCAWSRDSSSGNTIYFGEGSWLTVV.